One T cell receptor beta chain is described in this entry. This clone was seen a few times. Its antigen target is currently unknown. Base qualities were left out, and no much larger clone turns up one base away. This sample stems from a study of cytomegalovirus exposure and HLA in healthy donors (TCRdb year 2017). With regard to the full study: According to an earlier analysis of several hundred of the donors, some 170 million T cells yielded 90 million to 130 million unique TCR beta sequences and about 300 Gb of sequence data. Roughly 310 gigabases of sequencing data and approximately 85 million unique TCR sequences were included in an early release covering roughly 600 HLA-typed donors. Of the 300 to 450 genotyped donors, roughly 76% were placed in the genetic ancestry cluster associated with self-reported Caucasian donors. The study aimed to test whether cataloging public T cell receptors could reveal signatures of past pathogen exposure. The T cell repertoires of around 730 subjects were profiled by immunosequencing and related to cytomegalovirus serostatus. A separate validation cohort of some 130 different subjects was used in addition to the roughly 700-subject first cohort. High-throughput TCR immunosequencing, statistical association of individual TCRs with disease status, and machine learning were combined to predict cytomegalovirus infection status. A later analysis re-examined previously published TCR beta repertoires from 610 or so donors and added high-resolution HLA genotyping to investigate patterns of TCR occurrence. Rather than drawing on any new phenotypic data, the later analysis identified candidate immune exposures from TCR beta sequences and the way those sequences occurred across donors. To decide whether each TCR beta V gene segment behaved as functional or pseudogenic, an earlier analysis of some 540 of the donors relied on high-throughput TCR beta sequencing. Donor age, sex, ethnicity and CMV serostatus were compiled together with the repertoire data. A later genetic analysis took genome-wide SNP genotypes for 398 of the 666 donors and used that subset as a discovery cohort. Every repertoire in the discovery cohort had been generated on one and the same sequencing platform. Both class I and class II loci were covered by HLA typing, at four-digit resolution. Typing coverage varied by locus: roughly 629-640 donors for A, B, C, DRB1 and DQB1; about 520 for DQA1; over 600 for DPA1; fewer than 480 for DPB1. Five DR-DQ haplotypes were treated as single units for association and clustering because of strong linkage in the cohort. Among about 370 genotyped donors of the cohort, an average of roughly 230,000 unique TCR beta nucleotide sequences was sequenced per donor, of which 15% to 20% were non-productive. What the work shows at the level of the full study, not this receptor alone: In a later analysis, HLA-associated TCR beta chains were found to be more clonally expanded and to have lower generation probabilities than equally common non-associated chains. According to the authors, the approach could potentially be generalized to other disease states and immunological phenotypes. In a later analysis, TCR association rates were found to vary across HLA loci, with the most associated TCRs seen for DRB1 alleles and the fewest for HLA-C alleles. Several of the top co-occurrence clusters appeared to be linked to parvovirus B19, influenza, CMV and Epstein-Barr virus, according to a later analysis. A later analysis associated about 16,000 TCR beta sequences with specific HLA alleles at a false discovery rate of 0.05. In both the original and validation cohorts, the classifier was reported to diagnose cytomegalovirus status with high specificity and sensitivity. Because counts were too low, some 17 rarely observed V segments, including chromosome 9 orphons, were excluded from the earlier analysis of 500 to 700 of the donors. The sequencing pipeline was judged likely to have produced a cluster of highly shared sequence variants as a technical artifact. In the study, about 150 TCR beta chains were listed as associated with cytomegalovirus. In vitro tests confirmed that three of the cytomegalovirus-associated TCR beta chains recognize cytomegalovirus antigens. Assigning TCR associations to individual alleles was difficult when HLA alleles, especially DR and DQ, strongly co-occurred. An association between a missense DCLRE1C variant and V-gene and J-gene trimming of TCR beta chains was found in a later genetic analysis and replicated in an independent cohort. In an earlier analysis of about 600 of the donors, most TCR beta V segments appeared in productive rearrangements about 87% or about 30% of the time, broadly matching IMGT annotations. Only TCR beta chains were sequenced in this cohort, and the absence of alpha or paired-chain data limited detectable features. Most TCR sequences were seen in very few donors, while some public TCRs were found in many individuals. In a later analysis, most CMV-associated TCR beta chains were found to appear HLA-restricted, with HLA associations seemingly driven largely by CMV exposure. A later genetic analysis reported fewer N-insertions in productive TCRs among donors in an Asian-associated ancestry cluster than the roughly 640-donor mean. Presence/absence analyses assumed roughly uniform sequencing depth across donors, an assumption that may not hold. For the cohort, immune exposure information was limited to CMV serostatus. Linkage disequilibrium might explain the correlated functional status among segregating V segments, but an unknown experimental factor could not be ruled out. Because HLA typing was missing for some donors at each locus, association tests included only the typed subset. A further reported finding was that TCR beta sequences accurately predicted the HLA-A and HLA-B alleles for most subjects in the first cohort.

The receptor library was made with the immunoSEQ multiplex PCR assay. A mixture of 60 forward primers for TCR Vbeta segments and 13 reverse primers for TCR Jbeta segments was used in the multiplex PCR. A multiplex PCR assay on genomic DNA amplified the CDR3 region of rearranged TCR beta genes. Amplified TCR beta libraries were sequenced as 87-base-pair reads on the Illumina HiSeq System. The authors' analysis ran thus. Across the 600 to 700 repertoires, a later analysis counted 75 million to 90 million unique TCR beta chains, roughly 11 million of which were shared by at least two donors. Raw reads were error-corrected and collapsed into unique sequences with a nearest-neighbor algorithm that merged closely related sequences to remove PCR and sequencing errors. To assign V, D and J gene segments, CDR3 sequences were aligned to IMGT reference sequences. Each retained sequence needed at least a six-nucleotide match to both a V gene segment and a J gene segment. Rearrangements were classified as productive when the CDR3 lacked stop codons and remained in frame with V and J, and all other rearrangements were classified as non-productive. CDR3 was defined by IMGT convention, running from the second conserved V-encoded cysteine to the conserved J-encoded phenylalanine. The earlier analysis of some 580 of the donors excluded any sequence lacking an unambiguous match to a single V gene segment. In an earlier analysis of about 590 of the donors, a V segment was called functional when productive rearrangements were above 56.7%, and segregating when the standard deviation between donors exceeded 5%. A statistical classification framework was built to diagnose cytomegalovirus status from the catalog of TCR beta chain sequences. In a later analysis, V and J genes were assigned by comparing TCR nucleotide sequences against IMGT/GENE-DB human TR gene sequences. Using the TCRdist pipeline, a later analysis assigned CDR3 sequences along with most-parsimonious VDJ recombination scenarios. In a later analysis, every TCR beta chain was defined by the combination of its CDR3 amino acid sequence and its V-gene family, and reads without a unique V-gene family were dropped. A later analysis removed several hundred highly shared, low-generation-probability nucleotide sequences to deal with suspected cross-contamination and a sequencing artifact. For each public chain, a later analysis derived a clonal expansion index from normalized ranks of inferred template counts within each repertoire. In a later analysis, generation probabilities were computed using a VDJ recombination model fitted to out-of-frame rearrangements, and the results were checked against IGoR. Hypergeometric tests were used in a later analysis to score TCR-TCR, TCR-HLA and TCR-CMV co-occurrence, with a repertoire-size bias correction applied to the TCR pairs. A later analysis estimated false discovery rates by permuting HLA or CMV assignments 20 times. In a later analysis, co-occurring TCRs were grouped using DBSCAN, and TCRdist sequence similarity was added for clustering within HLA-allele-positive subsets. Repertoires with fewer than 30,000 or more than 120,000 public chains, plus five repertoires with anomalous nucleotide sharing, were excluded from co-occurrence clustering. In TCRdb, the immuneACCESS table is reduced to in-frame sequences with V and J assigned. These tables do not hold every clone; where another copy was compared, an unresolved V gene accounts for under half, and the others remain unexplained. D and trimming come from the DNA, and the V and J calls and clone size come from that table. The sample table holds tens of thousands of clones, of which over 65% were seen once. The top ten hold about 3.8% of the sample.

The cohort consisted of some 670 healthy bone marrow donors. At the time of sampling, every cohort member was nominally healthy, though immune exposures that went unrecorded were likely present. The donor tested CMV seronegative and was one of the 352 seronegative cohort members. Each donor provided a peripheral blood sample, and peripheral blood mononuclear cells were used for TCR beta sequencing. Genomic DNA was extracted from the blood cell samples with the Qiagen DNeasy Blood Extraction Kit. The sample consisted of PBMCs. This receptor was obtained from a young man in good health and CMV-seronegative.

DNA sequence: TGTGCCAGCAGCCAAGTGCTCGGTCAGCCCCAGCATTTT. This encodes CASSQVLGQPQHF. This chain is built from TRBV14 and TRBJ1-5; the D gene remains uncertain. The cysteine opens and the phenylalanine closes a CDR3 of 13 amino acids. This entry keeps only the CDR3 DNA: 39 bases, framed from base 1. CDR1 and CDR2 were assigned from the germline V gene as SGHDN and FVKESK. V is clipped by 1 base and J by 6 bases, and the sequence between their germline boundaries is 7 bases long.